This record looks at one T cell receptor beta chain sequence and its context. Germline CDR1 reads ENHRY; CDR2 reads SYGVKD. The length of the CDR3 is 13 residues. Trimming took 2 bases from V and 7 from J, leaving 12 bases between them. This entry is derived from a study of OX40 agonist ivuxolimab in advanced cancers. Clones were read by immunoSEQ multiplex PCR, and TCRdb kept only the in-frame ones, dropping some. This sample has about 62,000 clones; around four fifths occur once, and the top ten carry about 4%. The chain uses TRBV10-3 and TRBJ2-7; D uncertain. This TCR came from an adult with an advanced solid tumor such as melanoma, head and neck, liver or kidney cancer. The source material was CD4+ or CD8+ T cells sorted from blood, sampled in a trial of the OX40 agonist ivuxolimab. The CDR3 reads CAISEDGSDEQYF. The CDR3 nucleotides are TGTGCCATCAGTGAGGACGGATCGGATGAGCAGTACTTC.